A single sample gave rise to the 11 T cell receptor beta chains below, sequenced in a study of blood T cells in healthy people across ages. The second PCR ran 7 to 11 cycles with a sample-barcoded 5' primer and J-beta primers. TCRdb processed the 5' RACE reads anew with MiXCR; each CDR3 protein has one entry. The repertoire holds some 1.7 million distinct CDR3 sequences, with approximately 30% as singletons. Sequenced material: blood. Every receptor here comes from a young woman in good health.

The V call is TRBV5-1, the J call TRBJ2-7; 8 bases fit TRBD2. The CDR3 has 16 residues. V gave up 3 bases and J gave up 1 base; unmatched junction bases: 9. Germline V CDR1 and CDR2: SGHRS, YFSETQ. The CDR3 nucleotides read TGCGCCAGCAGCTCCCGAGGGGGACTAGGGTCCTACGAGCAGTACTTC. Residues: CASSSRGGLGSYEQYF.

A single count supports this clonotype. The chain couples TRBV5-5 to TRBJ1-4, with 10 bases that match TRBD1. V gave up 4 bases and J gave up 6 bases; unmatched junction bases: 12. This CDR3 has 17 amino acids. CDR1 is SGHKS, CDR2 YYEKEE, per germline (reference sequence). CDR3 DNA sequence: TGTGCCAGCAGCCCGGGAAGGTTCGGGACAGGGGATGAAAAACTGTTTTTT. Translation gives CASSPGRFGTGDEKLFF.

The chain carries TRBV7-2 and TRBJ1-2; TRBD1 matches at 9 bases. Trimming removed 2 bases from V and 2 bases from J; junction bases left unmatched: 9. This CDR3 is built from 17 residues. CDR1 and CDR2 from the germline V gene are SGHTA and FQGNSA. In DNA form, the CDR3 reads TGTGCCAGCAGCTTACGGACAGGGGATACTACGAACTATGGCTACACCTTC. Its protein is CASSLRTGDTTNYGYTF.

The chain joins TRBV4-1 to TRBJ1-5; D ambiguous. The CDR3 runs to 16 residues. With 6 bases removed from V and 1 base from J, the gap between germline ends came to 16 bases. Germline V gene lookup returns CDR1 MGHRA and CDR2 YSYEKL. CDR3 nucleotides: TGCGCCAGCAGTCAATCGGAGAGGGCCAGCAATCAGCCCCAGCATTTT. Amino acid sequence: CASSQSERASNQPQHF.

As for this clonotype: This clone may be a read error of a much larger clone one base away. The chain combines TRBV20-1 with TRBJ2-7; maybe TRBD1 (5 bases). Germline V lookup: CDR1 DFQATT, CDR2 SNEGSKA (reference sequence). The CDR3 sequence is 13 residues long. With 5 bases removed from V and 1 base from J, the gap between germline ends came to 12 bases. CDR3 coding DNA: TGCAGTGCTGCAGGGCTGGTTTCCTACGAGCAGTACTTC. It yields the protein CSAAGLVSYEQYF.

This clonotype has ten or more counts. V and J are TRBV27 and TRBJ1-6; D perhaps matches TRBD1 (6 bases). The CDR3 sequence is 14 residues long. V gave up 3 bases and J gave up 7 bases, with 10 bases separating them. Germline values: CDR1 MNHEY, CDR2 SMNVEV (reference sequence). This CDR3 is CASSFRTANSPLHF. CDR3 DNA: TGTGCCAGCAGTTTCCGGACAGCCAATTCACCCCTCCACTTT.

This clonotype was found a few times. The chain is built from TRBV7-3 and TRBJ1-6, with D unclear. Trimming took off 4 bases at V and 8 bases at J, with 12 bases between the two ends. This CDR3 contains 14 residues. Germline values: CDR1 SGHTA, CDR2 FQGTGA. The CDR3: CASSSGVTDSPLHF. CDR3 sequence (DNA): TGTGCCAGCAGCTCTGGCGTTACAGATTCACCCCTCCACTTT.

The chain uses TRBV12-3 or TRBV12-4 and TRBJ2-5, with 14 bases lining up with TRBD2. The CDR3 consists of 19 residues. J was trimmed by 5 bases and V by 0 bases; bases with no gene match: 11. CDR3 amino acids: CASSLAQSTSGGGEETQYF. The CDR3 coding sequence is TGTGCCAGCAGTTTAGCGCAGTCGACTAGCGGGGGGGGCGAGGAGACCCAGTACTTC.

This clonotype was seen ten or more times. The rearrangement joins TRBV12-3 or TRBV12-4 to TRBJ1-2, with TRBD1 matching over 11 bases. CDR3 length: 13 amino acids. V lost 8 bases, J lost 8 bases, and 7 bases stayed unmatched. The CDR3 nucleotides are TGTGCCAGCTCGGGACAGGGGGATAGAGGCTACACCTTC. Protein sequence: CASSGQGDRGYTF.

This clonotype has only a few counts. The CDR3 sequence is CSAPRGQGVAYGHTF. CDR3 nucleotides: TGCAGTGCTCCACGCGGACAGGGTGTTGCGTACGGCCACACCTTC. The rearrangement uses TRBV20-1 and TRBJ1-2; TRBD1 agrees at 8 bases. J gave up 12 bases and V 5 bases, and 20 bases lay outside the gene matches. This CDR3 region has 15 residues. Germline-derived CDR1 and CDR2 are DFQATT and SNEGSKA (reference sequence).

This clonotype was counted only a few times. The chain combines TRBV6-2 or TRBV6-3 with TRBJ2-7; weak D call: TRBD2 (5 bases). The CDR3 is 14 residues long. Germline V gene lookup returns CDR1 MNHEY and CDR2 SVGEGT. With 7 bases removed from V and 5 bases from J, the gap between germline ends came to 18 bases. Here the CDR3 DNA reads TGTGCCAGCACCTACCGAGGGCCCAAGGACGAGCAGTACTTC. Its translation is CASTYRGPKDEQYF.